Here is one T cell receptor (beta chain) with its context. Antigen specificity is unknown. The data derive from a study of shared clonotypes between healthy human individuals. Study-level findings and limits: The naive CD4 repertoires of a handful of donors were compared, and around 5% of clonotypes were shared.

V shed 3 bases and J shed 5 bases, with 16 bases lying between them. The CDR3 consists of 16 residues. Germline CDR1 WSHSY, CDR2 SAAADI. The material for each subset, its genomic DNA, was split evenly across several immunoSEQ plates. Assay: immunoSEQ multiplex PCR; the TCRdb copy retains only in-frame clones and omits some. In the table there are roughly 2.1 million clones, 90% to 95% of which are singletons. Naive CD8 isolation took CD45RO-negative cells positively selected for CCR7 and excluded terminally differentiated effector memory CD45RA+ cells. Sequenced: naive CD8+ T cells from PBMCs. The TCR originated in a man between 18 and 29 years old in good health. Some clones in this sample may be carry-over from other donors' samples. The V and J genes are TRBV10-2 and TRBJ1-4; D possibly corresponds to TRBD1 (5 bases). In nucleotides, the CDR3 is TGCGCCAGCAGTGAAACTTCGACAGACCAAAATGAAAAACTGTTTTTT. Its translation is CASSETSTDQNEKLFF.